Following are 20 T cell receptor beta chains from one sample sequenced in a study of patients and donors after allogeneic stem cell transplantation. TCRdb independently ran MiXCR on the RT-PCR reads; one entry per CDR3 protein. The data show about a million distinct CDR3 sequences, roughly 17% seen once. Sequences were obtained from blood, either unsorted or a sorted T cell fraction (not recorded which). Every receptor here comes from a human donor who was either an allogeneic HSCT recipient or a stem cell or donor lymphocyte infusion donor (not recorded which). It is not recorded whose cells these are; they may come from a transplant donor.

Concerning this clonotype: Lacking the conserved final phenylalanine or tryptophan, this CDR3 likely reflects a read error. Because the CDR3's place on the DNA is in doubt, the DNA is left out and the CDR3 is given as listed by TCRdb. The chain combines TRBV2 with TRBJ2-3; the table names TRBD2, a call not compared with the DNA. Germline assignment: CDR1 SNHLY and CDR2 FYNNEI. The CDR3 spans 15 amino acids, including both terminal residues. The CDR3 protein is CASSRNPSTSGVYIS.

In this sample, this clonotype turned up many times. The chain carries TRBV12-3 or TRBV12-4 and TRBJ2-2, with a possible D match to TRBD1 (6 bases). With 2 bases removed from V and 5 bases from J, the gap between germline ends came to 9 bases. CDR3 length: 14 residues. The CDR3 coding sequence is TGTGCCAGCAGTTTAAAACAGGGAACCGGGGAGCTGTTTTTT. Encoded protein: CASSLKQGTGELFF.

This clonotype was seen a handful of times. The rearrangement joins TRBV4-3 to TRBJ1-1; D gene uncertain. In germline, CDR1 is LGHNA, CDR2 YSLEER. Between the trimmed V and J ends, which lost 0 bases and 7 bases, there was a span of 15 bases. The CDR3 contains 15 residues. The CDR3 is CASSQDGTDKFEAFF. As DNA, the CDR3 is TGCGCCAGCAGCCAAGATGGCACAGACAAATTTGAAGCTTTCTTT.

The V and J genes are TRBV2 and TRBJ2-5, with 11 bases fitting TRBD2. The CDR3 runs to 12 residues. CDR1 is SNHLY and CDR2 is FYNNEI in the germline V gene. J gave up 5 bases and V 9 bases, and 2 bases lay outside the gene matches. CDR3 sequence reads: CARGTSGETQYF. Here the CDR3 DNA reads TGTGCCAGGGGGACTAGCGGTGAGACCCAGTACTTC.

This chain uses TRBV4-3 with TRBJ2-5; no reliable D call. This CDR3 contains 15 residues. The V gene's germline CDR1 is LGHNA and CDR2 YSLEER. Trimming took 0 bases from V and 5 from J, leaving 13 bases between them. CDR3 residues: CASSQDYGQTETQYF. The CDR3 region has the DNA TGCGCCAGCAGCCAAGATTACGGCCAAACGGAGACCCAGTACTTC.

This clonotype has just a few counts. The J gene is TRBJ1-2, the V gene TRBV2, with 7 bases aligning to TRBD1. The CDR3 has 14 amino acids. Germline CDR1 SNHLY, CDR2 FYNNEI. Trimming took 6 bases from V and 2 from J; bases not matched to a gene: 6. Here the CDR3 reads CASRETGPNYGYTF. The CDR3 nucleotides are TGTGCCAGCAGGGAGACAGGGCCCAACTATGGCTACACCTTC. Full variable domain (missing parts from reference TRBV2 and TRBJ1-2): EPEVTQTPSHQVTQMGQEVILRCVPISNHLYFYWYRQILGQKVEFLVSFYNNEISEKSEIFDDQFSVERPDGSNFTLKIRSTKLEDSAMYFCASRETGPNYGYTFGSGTRLTVV.

V gene TRBV27 combines with J gene TRBJ2-2; the match to TRBD2 covers 9 bases. The CDR3 contains 14 residues. Germline assignment: CDR1 MNHEY and CDR2 SMNVEV (reference sequence). With 8 bases clipped from V and 6 bases from J, the junction kept 7 bases outside the gene matches. The CDR3 coding sequence is TGTGCCAGCGGTAGCGGGGGTTTCTCCGGGGAGCTGTTTTTT. Amino acid sequence: CASGSGGFSGELFF.

This clonotype was picked up many times. The chain uses TRBV12-3 or TRBV12-4 and TRBJ1-1; D is ambiguous. The germline V and J ends were trimmed by 1 base and 6 bases, with 9 bases remaining between them. This CDR3 has 13 amino acids. In DNA form, the CDR3 reads TGTGCCAGCAGTTTAGATATGGTCGCTGAAGCTTTCTTT. This sequence encodes CASSLDMVAEAFF.

A few counts support this clonotype. The V and J genes are TRBV3-1 and TRBJ2-7; D is possibly TRBD2 (6 bases). In germline, CDR1 is LGHDT, CDR2 YNNKEL (reference sequence). V was clipped by 8 bases and J by 3 bases, with 11 bases between them. The CDR3 has 12 amino acids. CDR3 amino acids: CASGGKGYEQYF. CDR3 bases: TGTGCCAGCGGGGGGAAGGGCTACGAGCAGTACTTC.

This clonotype appeared a few times. The chain is built from TRBV7-2 and TRBJ2-3, with TRBD2 matching over 7 bases. The CDR3 spans 17 residues. V lost 0 bases, J lost 1 base, and 7 bases stayed unmatched. Germline lookup yields CDR1 SGHTA and CDR2 FQGNSA. The CDR3 DNA reads TGTGCCAGCAGCTTAGCAACGCTAGCGGATCGCACAGATACGCAGTATTTT. Its protein product is CASSLATLADRTDTQYF.

This sequence joins TRBV5-4 and TRBJ2-1; 14 bases agree with TRBD2. With 2 bases clipped from V and 9 bases from J, the junction kept 19 bases outside the gene matches. CDR1 is SGHNT, CDR2 YYREEE, per germline (reference sequence). The CDR3 runs 20 residues. CDR3 amino acids: CASSFLSGTSGGPWVSEQFF. In nucleotides, the CDR3 is TGTGCCAGCAGCTTTCTTTCCGGGACTAGCGGGGGCCCGTGGGTGTCTGAGCAGTTCTTC.

The CDR3 nucleotides are TGTGCCAGCAGCAACCGGGACGGACTAGTCGGGGAGCTGTTTTTT. As protein: CASSNRDGLVGELFF. V and J are TRBV7-9 and TRBJ2-2; 7 nucleotides align to TRBD2. Trimming cost V 5 bases and J 7 bases; bases outside gene matches: 10. The CDR3 consists of 15 residues. Looked up from germline, CDR1 is SEHNR and CDR2 is FQNEAQ (reference sequence).

This clonotype was counted ten times or more. This sequence joins TRBV12-3 or TRBV12-4 and TRBJ2-3; D unresolved. Trimming removed 6 bases at V and 2 bases at J, with 9 bases between. The CDR3 is 13 residues long. This CDR3 is CASSPSTTDTQYF. In DNA form, the CDR3 reads TGTGCCAGCAGCCCCTCGACCACAGATACGCAGTATTTT.

At least ten counts were recorded for this clonotype. The rearrangement links TRBV12-3 or TRBV12-4 to TRBJ1-2, with 8 bases aligning to TRBD1. V dropped 1 base and J dropped 0; count of bases not matched to a gene: 16. The CDR3 runs 20 residues. CDR3 coding DNA: TGTGCCAGCAGTTTAGATGAGAGGGCGGCAGGGGGCAATGCTAACTATGGCTACACCTTC. Translating it yields CASSLDERAAGGNANYGYTF.

The chain uses TRBV2 and TRBJ2-7; 9 bases line up with TRBD2. Per the germline V gene, CDR1 is SNHLY and CDR2 is FYNNEI. This CDR3 has 14 residues. The ends lost 6 bases at V and 4 bases at J; junction bases unmatched: 7. CDR3 in DNA: TGTGCCAGCAGAGTTAGCGGGGGACCATACGAGCAGTACTTC. Protein sequence: CASRVSGGPYEQYF.

The CDR3 DNA follows: TGTGCCAGCAGTTACTCTCGAGTCGGTACAGATACGCAGTATTTT. Residues: CASSYSRVGTDTQYF. This chain links TRBV6-5 with TRBJ2-3; D not certain. Trimming removed 0 bases from V and 3 bases from J, with 10 bases in between. This CDR3 spans 15 amino acids. Germline V gene sequence: CDR1 MNHEY, CDR2 SVGAGI.

As to this clonotype: One end of the junction fails to match germline, which may point to a read error. The rearrangement links TRBV7-2 to TRBJ2-1; 14 bases map to TRBD2. Germline V gene lookup returns CDR1 SGHTA and CDR2 FQGNSA. The CDR3 has 15 amino acids. The CDR3: CASSRGLAGVGRGVF. The CDR3 DNA reads TGTGCCAGCAGCAGGGGACTAGCGGGAGTAGGTAGAGGCGTCTTC.

The chain links TRBV7-2 to TRBJ1-3, with no clear D. Germline V gives CDR1 SGHTA, CDR2 FQGNSA. Trimming stripped 3 bases from V and 5 bases from J, with 11 bases between. This CDR3 is built from 14 residues. The CDR3, as DNA: TGTGCCAGCAGCTTGGGTAGTGAGAGAAACACCATATATTTT. Translation: CASSLGSERNTIYF.

This clonotype has just a few counts. The rearrangement uses TRBV5-6 and TRBJ2-1; TRBD2 agrees at 9 bases. This CDR3 has 15 residues. J was trimmed by 4 bases and V by 6 bases; bases with no gene match: 8. Germline V gives CDR1 SGHDT, CDR2 YYEEEE. CDR3 loop: CASNRLAVSYNEQFF. In nucleotides, the CDR3 is TGTGCCAGCAACCGACTAGCGGTGTCGTACAATGAGCAGTTCTTC.

The rearrangement links TRBV20-1 to TRBJ1-5, with a possible D match to TRBD1 (6 bases). The germline V gene encodes CDR1 DFQATT and CDR2 SNEGSKA (reference sequence). CDR3 length: 15 residues. V lost 1 base and J lost 1, with 11 bases in between. The CDR3 reads CSARVGQGSNQPQHF. The CDR3 region has the DNA TGCAGTGCTAGAGTTGGGCAGGGGAGCAATCAGCCCCAGCATTTT.